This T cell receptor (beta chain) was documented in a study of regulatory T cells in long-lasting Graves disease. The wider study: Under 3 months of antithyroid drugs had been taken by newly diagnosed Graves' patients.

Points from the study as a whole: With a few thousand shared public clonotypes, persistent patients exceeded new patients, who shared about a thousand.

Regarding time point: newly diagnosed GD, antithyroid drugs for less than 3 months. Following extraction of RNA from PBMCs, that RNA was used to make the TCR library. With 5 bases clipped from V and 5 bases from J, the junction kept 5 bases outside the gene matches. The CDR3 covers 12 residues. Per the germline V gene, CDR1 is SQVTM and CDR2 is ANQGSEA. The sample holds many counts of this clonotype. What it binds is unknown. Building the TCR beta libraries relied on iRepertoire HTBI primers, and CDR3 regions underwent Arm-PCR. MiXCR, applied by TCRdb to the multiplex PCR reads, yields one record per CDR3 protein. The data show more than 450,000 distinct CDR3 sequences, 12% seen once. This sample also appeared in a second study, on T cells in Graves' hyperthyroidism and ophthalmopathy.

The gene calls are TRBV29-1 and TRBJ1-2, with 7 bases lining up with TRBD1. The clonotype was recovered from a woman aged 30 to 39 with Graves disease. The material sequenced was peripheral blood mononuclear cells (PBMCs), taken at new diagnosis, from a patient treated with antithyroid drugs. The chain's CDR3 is CSVHRGGYGYTF. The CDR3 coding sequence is TGCAGCGTTCACAGGGGAGGGTATGGCTACACCTTC.